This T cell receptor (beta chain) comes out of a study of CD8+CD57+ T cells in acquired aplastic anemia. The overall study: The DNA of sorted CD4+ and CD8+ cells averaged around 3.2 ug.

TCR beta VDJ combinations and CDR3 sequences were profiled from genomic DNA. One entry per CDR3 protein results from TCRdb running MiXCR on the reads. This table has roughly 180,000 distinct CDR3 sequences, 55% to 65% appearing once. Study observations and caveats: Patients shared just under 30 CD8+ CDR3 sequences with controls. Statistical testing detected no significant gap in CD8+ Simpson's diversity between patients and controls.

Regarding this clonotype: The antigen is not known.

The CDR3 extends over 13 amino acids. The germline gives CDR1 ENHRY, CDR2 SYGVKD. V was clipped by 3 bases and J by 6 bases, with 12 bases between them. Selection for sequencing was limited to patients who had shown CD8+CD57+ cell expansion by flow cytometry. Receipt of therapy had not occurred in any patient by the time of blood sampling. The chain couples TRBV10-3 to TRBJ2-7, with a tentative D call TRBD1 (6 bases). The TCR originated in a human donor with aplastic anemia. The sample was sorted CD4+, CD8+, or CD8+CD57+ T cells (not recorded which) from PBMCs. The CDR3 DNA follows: TGTGCCATCAGTGACAGGGGCAGCGTCGAGCAGTACTTC. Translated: CAISDRGSVEQYF.